Here is one TCR beta chain with its context. Assay used: immunoSEQ multiplex PCR; TCRdb lists only in-frame clones, some missing. The sample carries about 70,000 clones, approximately 90% recorded once. The data were taken from a study of blood T cell repertoires in COVID-19. The germline gives CDR1 SGHAT, CDR2 FQNNGV. Trimming pared 6 bases from V and 1 base from J, leaving 4 bases between. The CDR3 covers 11 residues. J is TRBJ2-7 and V is TRBV11-2; D is unclear. The specimen sequenced was peripheral blood. The source of this sequence is a man between 65 and 85 years old with active COVID-19. CDR3 amino acids: CASSQSYEQYF. The CDR3 region has the DNA TGTGCCAGCAGTCAATCCTACGAGCAGTACTTC.